This TCR beta chain is drawn from a study of T cell responses to AZD1222 COVID-19 vaccine. Study-level results: At 160-218 and 743-854, vaccine-associated CD4 TCRs were dominant, and they spanned spike. Among AZD1222 vaccinees, only 5 to 7 were seropositive at baseline. The peak T cell response came first, and repertoires were sampled only after it. Females outnumbered males among donors, who were mostly white British; clonal diversity was possibly underestimated.

Profiling relied on immunoSEQ multiplex PCR, and the TCRdb table lists in-frame clones only, not all of them. This sample has 85,000 or so clones; roughly 84% occur once, and the top ten carry approximately 5.6%. Per germline, CDR1 MDHEN and CDR2 SYDVKM. V shed 6 bases and J shed 4 bases, with 12 bases lying between them. The CDR3 is 14 residues long. To note about this clone: The antigen remains unidentified.

The source is an adult who received the AZD1222 COVID-19 vaccine. Source: peripheral blood, taken 28 days after the second AZD1222 dose. This chain uses TRBV28 with TRBJ1-4; D possibly corresponds to TRBD1 (6 bases). The CDR3 loop is CASREQGRNEKLFF. The CDR3 nucleotides read TGTGCCAGCAGGGAACAGGGCCGTAATGAAAAACTGTTTTTT.